The clone carrying this TCR beta chain was observed once. Sequencing used immunoSEQ multiplex PCR; TCRdb keeps in-frame clones, though not all of them. The table lists more than 150,000 clones, 84% of them singletons, with approximately 8.4% in the top ten. This CDR3 has 17 amino acids. The germline CDR1 and CDR2 sequences are SGDLS and YYNGEE. V shed 0 bases and J shed 1 base, with 15 bases lying between them. The entry originates in a study of blood T cell repertoires in COVID-19. This TCR came from a woman in her forties or fifties who had recovered from COVID-19. J is TRBJ2-3 and V is TRBV9, with D possibly matching TRBD1 (5 bases). The sequencing input was PBMCs or T cells enriched from blood (not recorded which). In nucleotides, the CDR3 is TGTGCCAGCAGCGTAGGTAGGGGCAACCTCCGCACAGATACGCAGTATTTT. Translated, it gives CASSVGRGNLRTDTQYF.